A selection of T cell receptor beta chains follows, all from one sample in a study of memory CD4+ T cells and cytomegalovirus serostatus. Clones were sequenced by immunoSEQ multiplex PCR, and TCRdb holds only the in-frame ones, with some missing. This sample yields roughly 67,000 clones, of which about 80% are seen a single time; roughly 4.4% belongs to the top ten. The sample taken for sequencing was memory CD4+ T cells from blood. These receptors came from an adult in good health and CMV-seropositive. Each CDR3 is given with its conserved first and last residue. A D gene is named only where the DNA matches it firmly. Clone sizes are given selectively: once, few, many, or a class where the clone is expanded.

CDR3 length,D gene,J gene,clone size,V gene,CDR3 DNA,CDR3 protein
15,TRBD1,TRBJ1-1,NA,TRBV19,TGTGCCAGTAGCTCGGACAGGGGTAAGAACACTGAAGCTTTCTTT,CASSSDRGKNTEAFF
15,TRBD1,TRBJ2-3,NA,TRBV6-4,TGTGCCAGGGTTCTAGGGGGCCCAAGCAGGGGTACGCAGTATTTT,CARVLGGPSRGTQYF
14,NA,TRBJ2-2,NA,TRBV2,TGTGCCAGCAGTGATCGAATGAACACCGGGGAGCTGTTTTTT,CASSDRMNTGELFF
11,NA,TRBJ2-7,NA,TRBV20-1,TGCAGTGTCAGAGGGGGGGACGAGCAGTACTTC,CSVRGGDEQYF
15,TRBD1,TRBJ1-2,NA,TRBV7-8,TGTGCCAGCAGCTTAGAAGGAGGGACAGGCTATGGCTACACCTTC,CASSLEGGTGYGYTF
16,TRBD1,TRBJ2-1,once,TRBV7-9,TGTGCCAGCAGCCAGACCGGGACAGGCCCCTACAATGAGCAGTTCTTC,CASSQTGTGPYNEQFF
15,NA,TRBJ1-5,few,TRBV2,TGTGCCAGCAGCGAACAGGGTCGTCGCAATCAGCCCCAGCATTTT,CASSEQGRRNQPQHF
16,TRBD2,TRBJ2-5,NA,TRBV14,TGTGCCAGCAGCCAAGAGATGACTAGCCCTGGGGAGACCCAGTACTTC,CASSQEMTSPGETQYF
15,NA,TRBJ1-2,few,TRBV21-1,TGTGCCAGCAGCAAAGGCCGACAGGACCACCATGGCTACACCTTC,CASSKGRQDHHGYTF
15,NA,TRBJ1-6,NA,TRBV6-1,TGTGCCAGCAGTGAAGTCGGGGGCCCGCCTTCACCCCTCCACTTT,CASSEVGGPPSPLHF
14,NA,TRBJ1-1,once,TRBV18,TGTGCCGGCTCACCGGACAGTTCAGGCACTGAAGCTTTCTTT,CAGSPDSSGTEAFF
15,NA,TRBJ1-4,once,TRBV4-3,TGCGCCAGCAGCCCCGTTGGGGCAGGGAATGAAAAACTGTTTTTT,CASSPVGAGNEKLFF
16,NA,TRBJ2-1,NA,TRBV28,TGTGCCAGCAGGAATTCCGCTGCCAGGAAGGACAATGAGCAGTTCTTC,CASRNSAARKDNEQFF
16,TRBD2,TRBJ2-5,NA,TRBV5-4,TGTGCCAGCAGCTCCTTAGCGGGGGGATGGAAAGAGACCCAGTACTTC,CASSSLAGGWKETQYF
13,NA,TRBJ1-5,NA,TRBV18,TGTGCCAGCTCACCAGATTACGATCAGCCCCAGCATTTT,CASSPDYDQPQHF
17,TRBD1,TRBJ1-1,NA,TRBV5-1,TGCGCCAGCAGCTTGGTCCCCCTGGCAGGGGGAGGGGCTGAAGCTTTCTTT,CASSLVPLAGGGAEAFF
12,NA,TRBJ2-7,NA,TRBV18,TGTGCCAGCTCACCGACAGGTACCGAGCAGTACTTC,CASSPTGTEQYF
18,TRBD1,TRBJ2-3,NA,TRBV27,TGTGCCAGCAGTTTATCTTCGCCCGGACAGGGTAGCACAGATACGCAGTATTTT,CASSLSSPGQGSTDTQYF